These 11 T cell receptor beta chains originate from one sample sequenced in a study of OX40 agonist ivuxolimab in advanced cancers. The library was prepared using the immunoSEQ multiplex PCR assay. Imported from immuneACCESS, the table was reduced by TCRdb to in-frame sequences with V and J called. These copies leave out some clones; in studies compared against another copy, an unresolved V gene accounts for under half, and the cause of the remainder is not known. The sample table lists 60,000 to 70,000 clones, 70% to 90% of them with a count of one. Of the sample, about 1.3% falls within the top ten clones. The sample consisted of CD4+ or CD8+ T cells sorted from blood, taken in a trial of the OX40 agonist ivuxolimab. The receptors shown here come from an adult with an advanced solid tumor such as melanoma, head and neck, liver or kidney cancer.

The chain couples TRBV18 to TRBJ2-5; TRBD1 agrees at 9 bases. J was trimmed by 3 bases and V by 3 bases; bases with no gene match: 2. CDR1 KGHSH and CDR2 LQKENI come from the germline V gene. The CDR3 sequence is 14 residues long. CDR3 loop: CASSPTGGKETQYF. In DNA form, the CDR3 reads TGTGCCAGCTCACCGACAGGGGGGAAAGAGACCCAGTACTTC.

The chain combines TRBV19 with TRBJ2-7, with D possibly being TRBD1 or TRBD2 (5 bases each). The germline V gene encodes CDR1 LNHDA and CDR2 SQIVND (reference sequence). The V gene lost 5 bases and the J gene lost 0 bases, with 11 bases spanning the gap. This CDR3 is built from 14 residues. CDR3 in amino acids: CASSLGASSYEQYF. The CDR3 DNA sequence: TGTGCCAGTAGTCTCGGGGCAAGCTCCTACGAGCAGTACTTC.

In this sample, this clone turned up once. The V gene is TRBV5-1, the J gene TRBJ2-7; 9 nucleotides align to TRBD1. The CDR3 runs 18 residues. Germline values: CDR1 SGHRS, CDR2 YFSETQ. V was clipped by 4 bases and J by 0 bases; unmatched bases: 14. CDR3 region: CASSLGPPGTGLSYEQYF. Here the CDR3 DNA reads TGCGCCAGCAGCCTGGGGCCCCCCGGGACAGGGCTCTCCTACGAGCAGTACTTC.

This clone was seen more than once but under ten times. In DNA form, the CDR3 reads TGTGCCAGCAGCTTATGGGTGACCGGGGAGCTGTTTTTT. Its protein product is CASSLWVTGELFF. V and J are TRBV7-7 and TRBJ2-2; D is ambiguous. The CDR3 is 13 residues long. CDR1 is SSHAT, CDR2 FNYEAQ, per germline (reference sequence). The V end lost 2 bases, the J end lost 5 bases, and 6 bases lay between the germline ends.

The CDR3 reads CAISESPTGSTGQETQYF. For the CDR3, the DNA is TGTGCCATCAGTGAGTCGCCCACAGGGTCAACGGGACAAGAGACCCAGTACTTC. The rearrangement joins TRBV10-3 to TRBJ2-5; maybe TRBD1 (6 bases). The CDR3 covers 18 residues. Germline CDR1 ENHRY, CDR2 SYGVKD. Trimming pared 0 bases from V and 2 bases from J, leaving 19 bases between.

V is TRBV29-1 and J is TRBJ2-5; TRBD1 agrees at 11 bases. Germline V gene data show CDR1 as SQVTM and CDR2 as ANQGSEA. After removal of 4 bases from V and 4 bases from J, the junction contained 11 bases not matched to a gene. The CDR3 spans 16 residues. For the CDR3, the DNA is TGCAGCGTTGTTCCCCCAGGACAGGGGGCTAGAGAGACCCAGTACTTC. This codes for CSVVPPGQGARETQYF. Looking up the rest from reference TRBV29-1 and TRBJ2-5 gives the full variable domain: SAVISQKPSRDICQRGTSLTIQCQVDSQVTMMFWYRQQPGQSLTLIATANQGSEATYESGFVIDKFPISRPNLTFSTLTVSNMSPEDSSIYLCSVVPPGQGARETQYFGPGTRLLVL.

The chain uses TRBV4-1 and TRBJ2-4, with D unresolved. The CDR3 has 15 residues. The V and J ends lost 0 bases and 5 bases respectively, with 11 bases between them. The V gene's germline CDR1 is MGHRA and CDR2 YSYEKL. The CDR3 is CASSQERRFQNIQYF. In DNA, the CDR3 is TGCGCCAGCAGCCAAGAAAGGCGATTCCAAAACATTCAGTACTTC.

The J gene is TRBJ1-4, the V gene TRBV6-1, with D maybe TRBD1 (5 bases). With 7 bases removed from V and 8 bases from J, the gap between germline ends came to 17 bases. The V gene's germline CDR1 is MNHNS and CDR2 SASEGT. This CDR3 region has 14 residues. The CDR3 bases are TGTGCCAGCACCGGGGGGGGGTCTAGCGAAAAACTGTTTTTT. The encoded protein is CASTGGGSSEKLFF.

Written as DNA, the CDR3 is TGTGCCAGCAGCTTGAAGGCAGGGTCGGAGACCCAGTACTTC. This encodes CASSLKAGSETQYF. The chain employs TRBV5-4 and TRBJ2-5; D perhaps matches TRBD1 (5 bases). The ends were cut back, 1 base at V and 5 bases at J, with 12 bases in the middle. This CDR3 comprises 14 residues. CDR1 and CDR2 (germline): SGHNT, YYREEE (reference sequence).

The chain couples TRBV30 to TRBJ1-3; D is unresolved. Deletions cut 3 bases from V and 4 bases from J, with 13 bases between. The CDR3 is made up of 14 amino acids. Germline values: CDR1 GTSNPN, CDR2 SVGIG (reference sequence). CDR3: CAWSPIGGGNTIYF. The CDR3 DNA sequence: TGTGCCTGGAGCCCAATTGGAGGAGGAAACACCATATATTTT.

The chain uses TRBV7-9 and TRBJ1-2, with a tentative D call TRBD1 (6 bases). CDR1 SEHNR and CDR2 FQNEAQ come from the germline V gene (reference sequence). This CDR3 spans 16 amino acids. The ends were cut back, 5 bases at V and 2 bases at J, with 18 bases in the middle. CDR3 in DNA: TGTGCCAGCAGCCCGGGGACACGCGAGCGGAACTATGGCTACACCTTC. Amino acids: CASSPGTRERNYGYTF.